This passage covers 13 T cell receptor beta chains from one sample sequenced in a study of cytomegalovirus exposure and HLA in healthy donors. The PCR contained 60 Vbeta and 13 Jbeta primers. Data came from immunoSEQ multiplex PCR; TCRdb stores just in-frame clones and leaves some out. The repertoire holds about 88,000 clones, with 80% to 90% as singletons. What was sequenced was PBMCs. The receptors shown here come from a man younger than 30 in good health and CMV-seronegative.

V is TRBV7-9 and J is TRBJ2-1; the D gene is possibly TRBD1 (6 bases). Germline loops: CDR1 SEHNR, CDR2 FQNEAQ (reference sequence). CDR3 length: 15 residues. Trimming removed 4 bases at V and 5 bases at J, with 15 bases between. The CDR3 coding sequence is TGTGCCAGCAGCTCTACAGGGAGTGTGGACAATGAGCAGTTCTTC. Translation: CASSSTGSVDNEQFF.

The genes are TRBV5-8 and TRBJ1-1; D gene uncertain. Germline lookup yields CDR1 SGHTS and CDR2 YDEGEE. This CDR3 spans 15 amino acids. The ends were cut back, 4 bases at V and 2 bases at J, with 15 bases in the middle. The CDR3 DNA follows: TGTGCCAGCAGCCCATGGACGGGGATTAACACTGAAGCTTTCTTT. Protein product: CASSPWTGINTEAFF.

The chain joins TRBV7-3 to TRBJ2-6, with D possibly matching TRBD1 (6 bases). Trimming took 1 base from V and 4 from J, leaving 14 bases between them. Germline loops: CDR1 SGHTA, CDR2 FQGTGA. The CDR3 spans 17 residues. CDR3 region: CASSLIGQGRGANVLTF. In DNA form, the CDR3 reads TGTGCCAGCAGCTTAATTGGGCAGGGGCGGGGGGCCAACGTCCTGACTTTC.

The chain recombines TRBV7-2 with TRBJ2-5; 8 bases are shared with TRBD2. V lost 0 bases, J lost 0 bases, and 6 bases stayed unmatched. There are 17 residues in the CDR3. Looked up from germline, CDR1 is SGHTA and CDR2 is FQGNSA. The CDR3 DNA sequence: TGTGCCAGCAGCTTAGCGTTGGCGGGAGGTAACCAAGAGACCCAGTACTTC. This encodes CASSLALAGGNQETQYF. The full variable domain, in which reference TRBV7-2 and TRBJ2-5 provide the parts outside the CDR3, is GAGVSQSPSNKVTEKGKDVELRCDPISGHTALYWYRQSLGQGLEFLIYFQGNSAPDKSGLPSDRFSAERTGGSVSTLTIQRTQQEDSAVYLCASSLALAGGNQETQYFGPGTRLLVL.

The chain employs TRBV5-1 and TRBJ2-5, with TRBD2 matching 8 bases. The germline V gene encodes CDR1 SGHRS and CDR2 YFSETQ. The CDR3 spans 16 residues. Germline trimming cut 6 bases from V and 7 bases from J; bases unmatched to any gene: 17. The CDR3 DNA sequence: TGCGCCAGCACCCTCTCGGCGGGAGGTCCCGTCCGGACCCAGTACTTC. Amino acids: CASTLSAGGPVRTQYF.

This chain links TRBV2 with TRBJ1-5; D is perhaps TRBD1 (6 bases). CDR3 length: 13 amino acids. Germline loops: CDR1 SNHLY, CDR2 FYNNEI. Trimming took 3 bases from V and 11 from J, leaving 14 bases between them. CDR3 DNA: TGTGCCAGCAGTGAGTGGGGACAATCAGCCCAGCATTTT. Translation gives CASSEWGQSAQHF. Full variable domain (outside the CDR3, taken from reference TRBV2 and TRBJ1-5): EPEVTQTPSHQVTQMGQEVILRCVPISNHLYFYWYRQILGQKVEFLVSFYNNEISEKSEIFDDQFSVERPDGSNFTLKIRSTKLEDSAMYFCASSEWGQSAQHFGDGTRLSIL.

The chain carries TRBV6-1 and TRBJ2-3, with 13 bases fitting TRBD2. V lost 3 bases, J lost 5 bases, and 8 bases stayed unmatched. The CDR3 is 17 residues long. Germline V CDR1 and CDR2: MNHNS, SASEGT. CDR3: CASSDRTSGGLGDTQYF. In DNA, the CDR3 is TGTGCCAGCAGTGACCGGACTAGCGGGGGCTTGGGAGATACGCAGTATTTT.

This rearrangement joins TRBV7-8 to TRBJ1-3; TRBD1 aligns across 7 bases. Germline CDR1 and CDR2: SGHVS and FQNEAQ. J was trimmed by 2 bases and V by 5 bases; bases with no gene match: 6. This CDR3 has 15 residues. In nucleotides, the CDR3 is TGTGCCAGCAGCCGCGGACAGGCCGCTGGAAACACCATATATTTT. Translated: CASSRGQAAGNTIYF.

The CDR3 coding sequence is TGTGCCAGCAGTGACAGAGCTAGCACAGATACGCAGTATTTT. Protein product: CASSDRASTDTQYF. The chain employs TRBV6-5 and TRBJ2-3, with D possibly TRBD1 on 5 matching bases. The V gene's germline CDR1 is MNHEY and CDR2 SVGAGI. V lost 5 bases, J lost 0 bases, and 9 bases lay in between. The CDR3 is made up of 14 amino acids.

The chain employs TRBV5-1 and TRBJ2-2; TRBD2 matches at 9 bases. Looked up from germline, CDR1 is SGHRS and CDR2 is YFSETQ. The ends lost 2 bases at V and 6 bases at J; junction bases unmatched: 11. This CDR3 is built from 17 residues. This CDR3 is CASSLNGPGLAAGELFF. The CDR3 coding sequence is TGCGCCAGCAGCTTAAACGGGCCGGGACTAGCAGCCGGGGAGCTGTTTTTT. Together with reference TRBV5-1 and TRBJ2-2, the CDR3 gives the full variable domain: KAGVTQTPRYLIKTRGQQVTLSCSPISGHRSVSWYQQTPGQGLQFLFEYFSETQRNKGNFPGRFSGRQFSNSRSEMNVSTLELGDSALYLCASSLNGPGLAAGELFFGEGSRLTVL.

The rearrangement uses TRBV7-6 and TRBJ2-7; unclear D gene. The V and J ends lost 0 bases and 2 bases respectively, with 14 bases between them. Per the germline V gene, CDR1 is SGHVS and CDR2 is FNYEAQ. CDR3 length: 16 residues. The chain's CDR3 is CASSLAGKESTYEQYF. The CDR3 DNA follows: TGTGCCAGCAGCTTAGCAGGAAAGGAGTCCACCTACGAGCAGTACTTC.

The CDR3 DNA is TGCGCCAGCAGCCAAGTTCCCGCCGGGGCGGGAGGGCCCAATGAGCAGTTCTTC. Translation: CASSQVPAGAGGPNEQFF. This chain joins TRBV4-3 and TRBJ2-1; 9 bases are a match to TRBD2. Germline V gives CDR1 LGHNA, CDR2 YSLEER. V dropped 1 base and J dropped 6; count of bases not matched to a gene: 13. The length of the CDR3 is 18 residues.

The chain links TRBV18 to TRBJ2-7, with a possible D match to TRBD2 (6 bases). The CDR3 is made up of 14 amino acids. V lost 0 bases to trimming and J lost 1 base, with 7 bases between them. Germline lookup yields CDR1 KGHSH and CDR2 LQKENI. CDR3 bases: TGTGCCAGCTCACCACCGGCGGGATCCTACGAGCAGTACTTC. Encoded protein: CASSPPAGSYEQYF.